This paragraph covers one TCR beta chain sequence. Original data processing: Reference gene primers were amplified, and this amplification served to estimate nucleated cell counts. The data were produced by immunoSEQ multiplex PCR, yet TCRdb's version contains in-frame clones alone and is incomplete. The V and J calls and clone size come from that table; D and trimming were worked out from the DNA. The repertoire includes approximately 180,000 clones, around four fifths of them detected once, and around 16% sits in the top ten. Participants' reported clinical history set cohort assignment. Each recovered donor of Cohort 3 presented with two negative PCRs, clearance, or symptom resolution. The CDR3 length is 14 residues. CDR1 is SNHLY and CDR2 is FYNNEI in the germline V gene. V trimming: 5 bases; J trimming: 1 base; junction bases outside the gene matches: 4. The sample originates from a study of blood T cell repertoires in COVID-19. Study-wide context: The origin of the acute and convalescent COVID-19 samples was the United States, Italy and Spain.

The material sequenced was PBMCs or T cells enriched from blood (not recorded which). The source is a woman aged 50 to 60 who had recovered from COVID-19. V and J are TRBV2 and TRBJ2-7; 8 nucleotides line up with TRBD2. CDR3 in amino acids: CASSHIAGSYEQYF. The CDR3 nucleotides are TGTGCCAGCAGTCATATAGCGGGGTCCTACGAGCAGTACTTC.